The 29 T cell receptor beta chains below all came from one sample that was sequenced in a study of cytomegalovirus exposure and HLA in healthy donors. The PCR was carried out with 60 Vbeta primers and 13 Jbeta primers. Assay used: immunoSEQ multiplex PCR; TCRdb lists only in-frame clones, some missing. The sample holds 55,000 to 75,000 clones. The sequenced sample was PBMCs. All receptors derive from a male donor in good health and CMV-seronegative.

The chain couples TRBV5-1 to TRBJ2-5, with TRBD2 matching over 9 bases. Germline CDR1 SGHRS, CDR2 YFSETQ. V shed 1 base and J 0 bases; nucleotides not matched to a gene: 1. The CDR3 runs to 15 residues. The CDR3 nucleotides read TGCGCCAGCAGCTTGACTAGCGGGTACCAAGAGACCCAGTACTTC. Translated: CASSLTSGYQETQYF.

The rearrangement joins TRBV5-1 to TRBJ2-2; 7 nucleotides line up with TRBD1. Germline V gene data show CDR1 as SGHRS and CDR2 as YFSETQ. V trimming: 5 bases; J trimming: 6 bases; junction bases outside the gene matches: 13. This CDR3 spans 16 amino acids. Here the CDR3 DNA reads TGCGCCAGCAGATCCGACAGGGAAGGGTTGGCCGGGGAGCTGTTTTTT. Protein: CASRSDREGLAGELFF.

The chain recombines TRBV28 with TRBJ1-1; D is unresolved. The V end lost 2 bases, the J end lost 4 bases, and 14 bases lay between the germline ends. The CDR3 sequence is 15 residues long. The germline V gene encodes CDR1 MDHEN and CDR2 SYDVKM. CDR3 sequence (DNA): TGTGCCAGCAGTTTAGGAGGAACCGCCCGCACTGAAGCTTTCTTT. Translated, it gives CASSLGGTARTEAFF.

The CDR3, as DNA: TGCGCCAGCAGCTTGTCGGGACAGGGCACCTACGAGCAGTACTTC. The encoded protein is CASSLSGQGTYEQYF. The rearrangement joins TRBV5-1 to TRBJ2-7, with 9 bases fitting TRBD1. V gave up 1 base and J gave up 2 bases; unmatched junction bases: 4. Germline-derived CDR1 and CDR2 are SGHRS and YFSETQ. This CDR3 region has 15 residues.

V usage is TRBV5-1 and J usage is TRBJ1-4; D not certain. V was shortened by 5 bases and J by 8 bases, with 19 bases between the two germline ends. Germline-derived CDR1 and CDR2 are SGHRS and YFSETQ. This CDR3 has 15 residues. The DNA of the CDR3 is TGCGCCAGCAGTCCCGGACTCTCGGGCGGAGAAAAACTGTTTTTT. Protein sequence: CASSPGLSGGEKLFF.

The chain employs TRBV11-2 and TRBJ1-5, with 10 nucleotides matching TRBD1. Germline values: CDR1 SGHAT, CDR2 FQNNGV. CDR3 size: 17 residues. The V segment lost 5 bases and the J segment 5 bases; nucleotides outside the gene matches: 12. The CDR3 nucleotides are TGTGCCAGCAGCGTCGGGACAGGGGTTATCTCGGATCAGCCCCAGCATTTT. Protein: CASSVGTGVISDQPQHF.

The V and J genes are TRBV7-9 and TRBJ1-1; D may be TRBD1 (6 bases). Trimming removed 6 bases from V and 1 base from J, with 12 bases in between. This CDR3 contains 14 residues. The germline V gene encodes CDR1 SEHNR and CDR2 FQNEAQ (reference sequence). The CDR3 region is CASRRDISNTEAFF. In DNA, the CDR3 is TGTGCCAGCAGAAGGGACATATCGAACACTGAAGCTTTCTTT.

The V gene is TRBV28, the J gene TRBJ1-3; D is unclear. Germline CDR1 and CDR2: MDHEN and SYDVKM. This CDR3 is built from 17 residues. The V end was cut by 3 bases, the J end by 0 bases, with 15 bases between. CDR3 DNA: TGTGCCAGCAGTTTTGATGCATTCTCCAGCTCTGGAAACACCATATATTTT. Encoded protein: CASSFDAFSSSGNTIYF.

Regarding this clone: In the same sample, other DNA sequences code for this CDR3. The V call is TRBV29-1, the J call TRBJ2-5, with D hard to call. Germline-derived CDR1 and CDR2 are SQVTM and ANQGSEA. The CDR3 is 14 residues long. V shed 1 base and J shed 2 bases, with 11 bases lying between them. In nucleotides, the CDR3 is TGCAGCGTTGAAGGTACCAGCGTTCAAGAGACCCAGTACTTC. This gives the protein CSVEGTSVQETQYF.

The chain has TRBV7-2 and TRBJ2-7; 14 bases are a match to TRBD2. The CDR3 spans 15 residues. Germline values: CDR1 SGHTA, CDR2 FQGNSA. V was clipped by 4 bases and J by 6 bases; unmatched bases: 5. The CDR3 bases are TGTGCCAGCAGCTCTGGACTAGCGGGAGGAGGCGAGCAGTACTTC. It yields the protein CASSSGLAGGGEQYF.

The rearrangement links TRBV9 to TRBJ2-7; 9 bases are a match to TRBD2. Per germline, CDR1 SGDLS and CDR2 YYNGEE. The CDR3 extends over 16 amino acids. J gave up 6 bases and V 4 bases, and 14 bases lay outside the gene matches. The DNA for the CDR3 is TGTGCCAGCAGCAAAGGGACAGCGACTAGCGGAGGCGAGCAGTACTTC. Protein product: CASSKGTATSGGEQYF. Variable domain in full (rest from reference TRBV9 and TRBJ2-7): DSGVTQTPKHLITATGQRVTLRCSPRSGDLSVYWYQQSLDQGLQFLIQYYNGEERAKGNILERFSAQQFPDLHSELNLSSLELGDSALYFCASSKGTATSGGEQYFGPGTRLTVT.

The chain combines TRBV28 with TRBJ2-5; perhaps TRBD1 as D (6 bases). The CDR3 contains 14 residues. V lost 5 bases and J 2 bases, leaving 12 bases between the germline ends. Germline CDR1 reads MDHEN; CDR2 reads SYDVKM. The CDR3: CASSGPDSQETQYF. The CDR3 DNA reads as TGTGCCAGCAGTGGCCCGGACAGTCAAGAGACCCAGTACTTC. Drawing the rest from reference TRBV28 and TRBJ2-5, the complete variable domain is DVKVTQSSRYLVKRTGEKVFLECVQDMDHENMFWYRQDPGLGLRLIYFSYDVKMKEKGDIPEGYSVSREKKERFSLILESASTNQTSMYLCASSGPDSQETQYFGPGTRLLVL.

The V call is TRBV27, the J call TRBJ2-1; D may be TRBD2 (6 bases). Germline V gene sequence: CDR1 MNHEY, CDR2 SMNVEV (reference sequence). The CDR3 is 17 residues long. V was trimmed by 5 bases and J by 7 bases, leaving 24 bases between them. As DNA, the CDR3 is TGTGCCAGCAGTGTAAAGCCGGACCCGCGGGGCGCGAATGAGCAGTTCTTC. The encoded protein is CASSVKPDPRGANEQFF.

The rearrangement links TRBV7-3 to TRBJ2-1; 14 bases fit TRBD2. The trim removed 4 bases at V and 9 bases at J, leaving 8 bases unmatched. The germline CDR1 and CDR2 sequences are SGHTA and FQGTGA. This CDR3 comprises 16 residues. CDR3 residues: CASSSGTSGSGTEQFF. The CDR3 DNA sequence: TGTGCCAGCAGCTCCGGGACTAGCGGGAGTGGTACTGAGCAGTTCTTC.

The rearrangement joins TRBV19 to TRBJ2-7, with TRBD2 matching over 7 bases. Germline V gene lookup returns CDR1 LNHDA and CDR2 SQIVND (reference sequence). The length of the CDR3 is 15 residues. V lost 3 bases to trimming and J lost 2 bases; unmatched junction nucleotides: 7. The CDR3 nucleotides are TGTGCCAGTAGTATTGAGGGAGGGGCGACCTACGAGCAGTACTTC. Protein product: CASSIEGGATYEQYF.

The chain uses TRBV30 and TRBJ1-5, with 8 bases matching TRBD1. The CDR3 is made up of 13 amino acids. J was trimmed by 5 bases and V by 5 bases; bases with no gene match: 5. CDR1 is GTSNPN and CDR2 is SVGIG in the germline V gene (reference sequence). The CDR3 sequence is CAWQGARDQPQHF. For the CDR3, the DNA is TGTGCCTGGCAGGGGGCGCGGGATCAGCCCCAGCATTTT.

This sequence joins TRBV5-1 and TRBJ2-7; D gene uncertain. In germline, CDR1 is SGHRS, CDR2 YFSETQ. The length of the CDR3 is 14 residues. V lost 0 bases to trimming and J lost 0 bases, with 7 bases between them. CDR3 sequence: CASSLVGFSYEQYF. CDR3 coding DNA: TGCGCCAGCAGCTTGGTCGGTTTCTCCTACGAGCAGTACTTC.

The DNA of the CDR3 is TGTGCCAGCAGGCGTGGGGCAGACTCTGGAAACACCATATATTTT. Amino acid sequence: CASRRGADSGNTIYF. The chain couples TRBV6-5 to TRBJ1-3, with D possibly matching TRBD1 (5 bases). The CDR3 covers 15 residues. V shed 6 bases and J shed 0 bases, with 12 bases lying between them. Germline V gene lookup returns CDR1 MNHEY and CDR2 SVGAGI.

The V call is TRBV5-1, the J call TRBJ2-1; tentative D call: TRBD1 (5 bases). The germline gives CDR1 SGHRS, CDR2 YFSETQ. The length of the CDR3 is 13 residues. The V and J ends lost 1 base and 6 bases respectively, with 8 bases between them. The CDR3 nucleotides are TGCGCCAGCAGCTTGCTAGGGGTCAATGAGCAGTTCTTC. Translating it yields CASSLLGVNEQFF.

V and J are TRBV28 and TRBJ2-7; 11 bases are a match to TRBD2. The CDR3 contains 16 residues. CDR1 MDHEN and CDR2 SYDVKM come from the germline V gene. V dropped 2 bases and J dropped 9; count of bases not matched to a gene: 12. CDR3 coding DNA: TGTGCCAGCAGTTTAGGGACTAGCGGACAGATCGGGGGGCAGTACTTC. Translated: CASSLGTSGQIGGQYF.

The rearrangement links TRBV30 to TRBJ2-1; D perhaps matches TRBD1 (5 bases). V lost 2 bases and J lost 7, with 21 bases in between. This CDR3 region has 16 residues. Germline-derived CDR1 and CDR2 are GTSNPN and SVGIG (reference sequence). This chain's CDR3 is CAWSRWGSPRANEQFF. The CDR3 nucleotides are TGTGCCTGGAGTAGGTGGGGCAGCCCTCGTGCGAATGAGCAGTTCTTC.

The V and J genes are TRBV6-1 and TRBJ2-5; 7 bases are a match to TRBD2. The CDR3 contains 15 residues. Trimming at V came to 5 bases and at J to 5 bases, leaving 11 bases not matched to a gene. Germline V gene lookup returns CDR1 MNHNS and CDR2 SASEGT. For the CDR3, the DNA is TGTGCCAGCAGTTCAAGGGGAGGGCGGGGGGAGACCCAGTACTTC. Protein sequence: CASSSRGGRGETQYF.

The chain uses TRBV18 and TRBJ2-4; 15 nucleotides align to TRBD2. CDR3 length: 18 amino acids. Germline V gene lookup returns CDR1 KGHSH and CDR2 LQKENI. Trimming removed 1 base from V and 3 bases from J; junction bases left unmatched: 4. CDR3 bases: TGTGCCAGCTCACCACAGGGACTAGCGGGAGGAGGCAAAAACATTCAGTACTTC. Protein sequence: CASSPQGLAGGGKNIQYF.

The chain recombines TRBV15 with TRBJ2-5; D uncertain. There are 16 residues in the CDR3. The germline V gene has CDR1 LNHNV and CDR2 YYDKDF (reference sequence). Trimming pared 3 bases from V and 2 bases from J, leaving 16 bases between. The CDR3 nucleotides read TGTGCCACCAGCAGTCAAGACACTCCGTTTCAAGAGACCCAGTACTTC. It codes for CATSSQDTPFQETQYF.

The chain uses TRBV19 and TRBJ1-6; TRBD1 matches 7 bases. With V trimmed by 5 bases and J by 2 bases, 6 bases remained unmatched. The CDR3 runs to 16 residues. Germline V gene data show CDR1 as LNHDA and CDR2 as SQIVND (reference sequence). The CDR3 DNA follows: TGTGCCAGTAGTGCACAGGGGCAGACCTATAATTCACCCCTCCACTTT. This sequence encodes CASSAQGQTYNSPLHF.

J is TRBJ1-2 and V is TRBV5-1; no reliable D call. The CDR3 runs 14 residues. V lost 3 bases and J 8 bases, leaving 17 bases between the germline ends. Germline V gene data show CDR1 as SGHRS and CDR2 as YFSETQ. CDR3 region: CASSSEGRLGGYTF. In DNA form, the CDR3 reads TGCGCCAGCAGCTCCGAGGGCCGATTGGGCGGCTACACCTTC.

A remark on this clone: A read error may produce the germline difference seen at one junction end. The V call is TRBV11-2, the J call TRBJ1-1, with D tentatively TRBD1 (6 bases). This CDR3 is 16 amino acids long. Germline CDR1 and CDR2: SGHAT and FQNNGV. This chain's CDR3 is CASSLRSGHSNTEDFF. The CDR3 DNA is TGTGCCAGCAGCCTTCGGTCGGGACACTCGAACACTGAAGATTTCTTT.

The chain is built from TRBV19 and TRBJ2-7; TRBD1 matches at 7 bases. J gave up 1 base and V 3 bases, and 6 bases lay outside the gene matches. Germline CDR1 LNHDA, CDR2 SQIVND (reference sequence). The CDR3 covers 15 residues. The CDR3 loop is CASSIYRGVSYEQYF. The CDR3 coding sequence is TGTGCCAGTAGTATTTACAGGGGAGTGTCCTACGAGCAGTACTTC.

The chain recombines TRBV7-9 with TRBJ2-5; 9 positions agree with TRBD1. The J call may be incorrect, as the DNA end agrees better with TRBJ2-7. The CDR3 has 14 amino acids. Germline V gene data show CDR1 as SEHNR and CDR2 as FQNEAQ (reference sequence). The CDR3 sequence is CASSHRDRAPEQYF. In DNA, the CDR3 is TGTGCCAGCAGCCACCGGGACAGGGCACCCGAGCAGTACTTC.